These 15 T cell receptor beta chains were all obtained from the same sample, sequenced in a study of shared clonotypes between healthy human individuals. Produced via immunoSEQ multiplex PCR; TCRdb's table is partial and in-frame only. The repertoire has roughly 2,000,000 clones, roughly 95% of them found once; the top ten carry less than 2%. Naive CD8 cells comprised CD45RO-negative, CCR7-positively selected cells, excluding terminally differentiated effector memory CD45RA+ cells. Sequencing was carried out using naive CD8+ T cells from PBMCs. Receptor source: a man younger than 35 in good health. Some clones in this sample may be carry-over from other donors' samples.

Points on this clone: This sample also contains other DNA sequences that code for the same CDR3. J is TRBJ2-7 and V is TRBV28, with D unclear. Germline loops: CDR1 MDHEN, CDR2 SYDVKM. The CDR3 totals 13 residues. The V and J ends lost 2 bases and 0 bases respectively, with 5 bases between them. The CDR3 is CASSLGFSYEQYF. In DNA, the CDR3 is TGTGCCAGCAGTTTAGGATTCTCCTACGAGCAGTACTTC.

This chain connects TRBV25-1 to TRBJ2-2; possibly TRBD2 for D (6 bases). V lost 6 bases to trimming and J lost 2 bases, with 10 bases between them. Germline CDR1 and CDR2: MGHDK and SYGVNS. The CDR3 length is 14 residues. The CDR3 coding sequence is TGTGCCAGCAGGCCTAGCGTTAACACCGGGGAGCTGTTTTTT. This encodes CASRPSVNTGELFF. Together with reference TRBV25-1 and TRBJ2-2, the CDR3 gives the full variable domain: EADIYQTPRYLVIGTGKKITLECSQTMGHDKMYWYQQDPGMELHLIHYSYGVNSTEKGDLSSESTVSRIRTEHFPLTLESARPSHTSQYLCASRPSVNTGELFFGEGSRLTVL.

This chain joins TRBV2 and TRBJ1-3; D gene uncertain. V lost 5 bases and J 4 bases, leaving 18 bases between the germline ends. The CDR3 is 16 amino acids. Germline V lookup: CDR1 SNHLY, CDR2 FYNNEI. The CDR3: CASSPMRVRAGNTIYF. For the CDR3, the DNA is TGTGCCAGCAGTCCCATGAGGGTCCGGGCGGGAAACACCATATATTTT.

This chain joins TRBV7-3 and TRBJ2-3; 7 nucleotides agree with TRBD2. With V trimmed by 6 bases and J by 4 bases, 4 bases remained unmatched. Germline V gene lookup returns CDR1 SGHTA and CDR2 FQGTGA. The CDR3 contains 13 residues. The CDR3 sequence: CASSTSDSDTQYF. Written as DNA, the CDR3 is TGTGCCAGCAGTACTAGCGATTCAGATACGCAGTATTTT. The complete variable domain, with remaining parts taken from reference TRBV7-3 and TRBJ2-3, reads GAGVSQTPSNKVTEKGKYVELRCDPISGHTALYWYRQSLGQGPEFLIYFQGTGAADDSGLPNDRFFAVRPEGSVSTLKIQRTERGDSAVYLCASSTSDSDTQYFGPGTRLTVL.

The genes are TRBV29-1 and TRBJ2-2; perhaps TRBD2 as D (5 bases). This CDR3 region has 14 residues. V was pared by 2 bases and J by 6 bases, with 13 bases between. Germline V gene sequence: CDR1 SQVTM, CDR2 ANQGSEA. Written as DNA, the CDR3 is TGCAGCGTTGAATCCCTCGGGGTCGCCGGGGAGCTGTTTTTT. Translating it yields CSVESLGVAGELFF.

In regard to this clone: The identical CDR3 is also encoded by other nucleotide sequences in the sample. V is TRBV5-1 and J is TRBJ2-7, with D unresolved. The CDR3 runs to 12 residues. Looked up from germline, CDR1 is SGHRS and CDR2 is YFSETQ. V lost 0 bases and J 6 bases, leaving 7 bases between the germline ends. CDR3: CASSLEGVEQYF. In nucleotides, the CDR3 is TGCGCCAGCAGCTTGGAAGGAGTCGAGCAGTACTTC.

This rearrangement joins TRBV9 to TRBJ1-1; D not resolved. CDR3 length: 15 residues. Trimming cost V 0 bases and J 0 bases, with 9 bases left between them. Germline V gives CDR1 SGDLS, CDR2 YYNGEE. The CDR3 DNA reads as TGTGCCAGCAGCGTAGAGGTCAACCTGAACACTGAAGCTTTCTTT. Translated: CASSVEVNLNTEAFF.

The chain combines TRBV7-9 with TRBJ2-7, with 12 bases that match TRBD2. The germline CDR1 and CDR2 sequences are SEHNR and FQNEAQ (reference sequence). The length of the CDR3 is 15 residues. V shed 5 bases, J shed 0 bases, and the junction held 2 bases outside the gene matches. The CDR3 here is CASSPTSGGSYEQYF. CDR3 DNA sequence: TGTGCCAGCAGCCCGACTAGCGGGGGCTCCTACGAGCAGTACTTC. Drawing the rest from reference TRBV7-9 and TRBJ2-7, the complete variable domain is DTGVSQNPRHKITKRGQNVTFRCDPISEHNRLYWYRQTLGQGPEFLTYFQNEAQLEKSRLLSDRFSAERPKGSFSTLEIQRTEQGDSAMYLCASSPTSGGSYEQYFGPGTRLTVT.

The J gene is TRBJ1-4, the V gene TRBV28; no definite D call. CDR1 is MDHEN, CDR2 SYDVKM, per germline. The V and J ends lost 7 bases and 0 bases respectively, with 6 bases between them. This CDR3 region has 13 residues. The CDR3 reads CASNRATNEKLFF. The CDR3 DNA is TGTGCCAGCAACAGAGCAACTAATGAAAAACTGTTTTTT.

With regard to this clone: Other DNA sequences in the same sample also yield this CDR3. In DNA form, the CDR3 reads TGTGCCAGCAGGACCGCAGGCTACAATGAGCAGTTCTTC. Its protein is CASRTAGYNEQFF. The chain uses TRBV27 and TRBJ2-1; no definite D call. The CDR3 has 13 residues. Germline CDR1 reads MNHEY; CDR2 reads SMNVEV (reference sequence). The V and J ends lost 6 bases and 3 bases respectively, with 9 bases between them.

This clone was detected only once. This chain uses TRBV6-1 with TRBJ2-1; 15 nucleotides match TRBD2. Per the germline V gene, CDR1 is MNHNS and CDR2 is SASEGT. The V and J ends lost 3 bases and 10 bases, in that order; junction bases with no gene match: 7. This CDR3 is 16 amino acids long. CDR3 in amino acids: CASSDRGLAGGGEQFF. In DNA, the CDR3 is TGTGCCAGCAGTGACAGGGGACTAGCGGGAGGAGGGGAGCAGTTCTTC.

This clone was seen just once. This chain links TRBV9 with TRBJ1-2, with TRBD1 matching 8 bases. The CDR3 loop spans 15 amino acids. V shed 0 bases and J 2 bases; nucleotides not matched to a gene: 3. CDR1 is SGDLS, CDR2 YYNGEE, per germline. CDR3 loop: CASSVDWTGNYGYTF. CDR3 in DNA: TGTGCCAGCAGCGTAGACTGGACAGGGAACTATGGCTACACCTTC.

Remarks on this clone: The sample contains more than one DNA sequence encoding this CDR3. The chain recombines TRBV5-1 with TRBJ1-1; D remains ambiguous. The germline V and J ends were trimmed by 0 bases and 0 bases, with 3 bases remaining between them. This CDR3 region has 13 residues. Looked up from germline, CDR1 is SGHRS and CDR2 is YFSETQ. CDR3 DNA: TGCGCCAGCAGCTTGGTGGTGAACACTGAAGCTTTCTTT. Translating it yields CASSLVVNTEAFF.

The chain is built from TRBV28 and TRBJ2-4; TRBD1 agrees at 8 bases. Looked up from germline, CDR1 is MDHEN and CDR2 is SYDVKM. V gave up 3 bases and J gave up 2 bases; unmatched junction bases: 6. The CDR3 totals 16 residues. The CDR3 loop reads CASSLGWTGTKNIQYF. In DNA form, the CDR3 reads TGTGCCAGCAGTTTGGGGTGGACAGGGACCAAAAACATTCAGTACTTC.

The genes are TRBV6-1 and TRBJ2-7, with 9 bases identical to TRBD1. Looked up from germline, CDR1 is MNHNS and CDR2 is SASEGT. The ends lost 4 bases at V and 0 bases at J; junction bases unmatched: 10. The CDR3 loop spans 17 amino acids. The CDR3 nucleotides are TGTGCCAGCAGTGTGCCGGACAGGGGCCTTTACTCCTACGAGCAGTACTTC. This codes for CASSVPDRGLYSYEQYF.